This TCR beta chain is from a study of blood T cell repertoires in COVID-19. Study-wide background: Sample material is recorded as cDNA or gDNA derived from T cells, B-cell-depleted T cells, or PBMCs.

Sequenced by immunoSEQ multiplex PCR; TCRdb stores in-frame clones only, minus some. The sample carries 26,000 or so clones, about nine tenths recorded once. This clone was recorded once. Deletions cut 0 bases from V and 2 bases from J, with 7 bases between. The CDR3 spans 15 residues. Per the germline V gene, CDR1 is MNHEY and CDR2 is SVGEGT. Sample: peripheral blood. The TCR sequence derives from a man in his 60s with active COVID-19. This chain joins TRBV6-2 or TRBV6-3 and TRBJ2-2; the D is unclear. The CDR3 is CASSYSGRNTGELFF. Written as DNA, the CDR3 is TGTGCCAGCAGTTACTCTGGCAGAAACACCGGGGAGCTGTTTTTT.